This paragraph covers one T cell receptor (beta chain) sequence. Its antigen remains unidentified. The CDR3 runs 14 residues. The germline V gene encodes CDR1 SGHDT and CDR2 YYEEEE. The data were obtained in a study of CXCR3-negative and CXCR3-positive naive CD8 T cells. UMI labels and 5' RACE were used to prepare the TRB cDNA libraries. TCRdb reprocessed the 5' RACE reads and reports one entry per CDR3 protein, with no DNA. This repertoire includes tens of thousands of distinct CDR3 sequences. Every individual CD8+ T cell subset underwent sorting in triplicate at about 300,000 cells apiece. Study-wide findings and caveats: The study found comparably high diversity in both naive subsets and much lower diversity in memory CD8+ cells. Naive cells positive for CXCR3 carried more hydrophobic TRB CDR3s than CXCR3-negative ones.

Sequenced input: naive CXCR3+ CD8+ T cells from blood. The sample's subset: CD45RO-CCR7+CD27+CD95- naive CD8+ T cells expressing CXCR3 (TNR3+). This chain links TRBV5-6 with TRBJ1-2; with no DNA, the TCRdb D assignment of TRBD1 cannot be verified. The origin of this receptor is a human donor in good health. Some clones in this sample may be carry-over from other donors' samples. CDR3 sequence reads: CASSGQEQLYGYTF.